The 32 T cell receptor beta chains below come from one sample, sequenced in a study of CD8 T cells in Susac syndrome. An input of about 0.45 to 1 ug of RNA was subjected to reverse transcription using random hexamers. TCRdb itself ran the immunoSEQ multiplex PCR reads through MiXCR, one entry per CDR3 protein. This table has roughly 88,000 distinct CDR3 sequences, 95% to 97% appearing once. Sequences were obtained from CD8+ T cells from PBMCs. The receptor set was obtained from a human donor with Susac syndrome.

The chain carries TRBV2 and TRBJ2-3; the match to TRBD2 covers 15 bases. With 5 bases clipped from V and 4 bases from J, the junction kept 7 bases outside the gene matches. CDR3 length equals 17 residues. Germline V gene lookup returns CDR1 SNHLY and CDR2 FYNNEI. CDR3 protein: CASSWTSGRAWADTQYF. Written as DNA, the CDR3 is TGTGCCAGCAGTTGGACTAGCGGGAGGGCATGGGCAGATACGCAGTATTTT.

The CDR3 DNA is TGCGCCAGCAGCCAAGACATCAGCCTAGGCAATCAGCCCCAGCATTTT. Protein: CASSQDISLGNQPQHF. The V gene is TRBV4-3, the J gene TRBJ1-5; unclear D gene. Germline V CDR1 and CDR2: LGHNA, YSLEER. The CDR3 consists of 16 residues. Between the trimmed V and J ends, which lost 0 bases and 2 bases, there was a span of 11 bases.

This chain links TRBV20-1 with TRBJ1-6; maybe TRBD1 (5 bases). Per the germline V gene, CDR1 is DFQATT and CDR2 is SNEGSKA (reference sequence). V dropped 6 bases and J dropped 8 bases, with 11 bases sitting between them. The CDR3 is 12 amino acids. CDR3 nucleotide sequence: TGCAGTGCCGACCTGGGGCATTCACCCCTCCACTTT. Residues: CSADLGHSPLHF.

The chain recombines TRBV27 with TRBJ2-1; no firm D call. V gave up 5 bases and J gave up 6 bases, with 20 bases separating them. Germline CDR1 is MNHEY and CDR2 is SMNVEV (reference sequence). This CDR3 has 16 amino acids. The CDR3 loop reads CASSPVLGPGLNEQFF. The CDR3 region has the DNA TGTGCCAGCAGTCCGGTCTTAGGACCCGGGCTCAATGAGCAGTTCTTC.

The V gene is TRBV6-2 or TRBV6-3, the J gene TRBJ2-7; D remains ambiguous. V was cut by 8 bases and J by 2 bases, with 13 bases left in between. CDR3 length: 13 amino acids. Germline CDR1 and CDR2: MNHEY and SVGEGT. The CDR3 spells CASGEGSTYEQYF. As DNA, the CDR3 is TGTGCCAGCGGCGAAGGATCGACCTACGAGCAGTACTTC.

The V gene is TRBV6-2 or TRBV6-3, the J gene TRBJ1-5; D perhaps matches TRBD1 (5 bases). Per germline, CDR1 MNHEY and CDR2 SVGEGT. Trimming left V 11 bases short and J 2 bases short, with 10 bases between. The length of the CDR3 is 12 residues. The CDR3 bases are TGTGCCGCGACCAGGGGCAATCAGCCCCAGCATTTT. This translates into CAATRGNQPQHF.

The chain couples TRBV15 to TRBJ2-5, with 8 bases aligning to TRBD1. Germline assignment: CDR1 LNHNV and CDR2 YYDKDF (reference sequence). After removal of 1 base from V and 5 bases from J, the junction contained 6 bases not matched to a gene. This CDR3 has 15 amino acids. CDR3: CATSRVATGAETQYF. CDR3 nucleotides: TGTGCCACCAGCAGAGTTGCGACAGGGGCCGAGACCCAGTACTTC.

V is TRBV7-6 and J is TRBJ2-7; TRBD1 matches at 8 bases. Per germline, CDR1 SGHVS and CDR2 FNYEAQ. The length of the CDR3 is 14 residues. V was pared by 6 bases and J by 2 bases, with 6 bases of the junction left unmatched. The CDR3 region is CASSTGTGPYEQYF. The CDR3, as DNA: TGTGCCAGCAGTACCGGGACAGGTCCCTACGAGCAGTACTTC.

V and J are TRBV12-3 or TRBV12-4 and TRBJ2-7; D is unresolved. The V end was cut by 6 bases, the J end by 5 bases, with 17 bases between. This CDR3 region has 14 residues. CDR3 loop: CASSPPIGWHEQYF. The CDR3 DNA follows: TGTGCCAGCAGCCCCCCAATAGGATGGCACGAGCAGTACTTC.

Details on this clonotype: One end of the junction is discordant with germline, which a read error may explain. V usage is TRBV20-1 and J usage is TRBJ1-2, with 8 bases fitting TRBD1. CDR3 length: 19 residues. From germline, CDR1 is DFQATT and CDR2 SNEGSKA (reference sequence). The CDR3 sequence is CSARWTGKQRIRLNNGYTF. CDR3 in DNA: TGCAGTGCTAGATGGACAGGGAAGCAACGTATAAGGCTTAACAATGGCTACACCTTC.

This rearrangement joins TRBV6-5 to TRBJ2-2; possible D gene TRBD1, 7 bases. The germline V gene encodes CDR1 MNHEY and CDR2 SVGAGI. The V end was cut by 5 bases, the J end by 7 bases, with 8 bases between. The CDR3 totals 12 residues. The CDR3, as DNA: TGTGCCAGCAGTCAGGGGGGCGGGGAGCTGTTTTTT. Translating gives CASSQGGGELFF.

The rearrangement links TRBV19 to TRBJ2-1, with D perhaps given as TRBD1 or TRBD2 (5 bases each). The CDR3 extends over 12 amino acids. CDR1 and CDR2 from the germline V gene are LNHDA and SQIVND (reference sequence). V was shortened by 10 bases and J by 6 bases, with 13 bases between the two germline ends. The CDR3 sequence is CATHSGTNEQFF. Written as DNA, the CDR3 is TGTGCCACCCACTCGGGGACCAATGAGCAGTTCTTC.

This clonotype appeared a single time. V usage is TRBV5-4 and J usage is TRBJ2-3; TRBD2 aligns across 14 bases. The CDR3 is made up of 15 amino acids. The germline V gene has CDR1 SGHNT and CDR2 YYREEE (reference sequence). The junction had 2 bases not matched to a gene; V was cut back by 3 bases and J by 5 bases. The CDR3 here is CASSSGLAGVDTQYF. CDR3 in DNA: TGTGCCAGCAGCTCGGGACTAGCGGGAGTAGATACGCAGTATTTT. The full variable domain, with the rest looked up from reference TRBV5-4 and TRBJ2-3, is ETGVTQSPTHLIKTRGQQVTLRCSSQSGHNTVSWYQQALGQGPQFIFQYYREEENGRGNFPPRFSGLQFPNYSSELNVNALELDDSALYLCASSSGLAGVDTQYFGPGTRLTVL.

J is TRBJ2-1 and V is TRBV9; 7 bases are a match to TRBD2. The V gene end was trimmed by 2 bases and the J gene end by 2 bases; junction bases not matched to a gene: 1. The CDR3 extends over 14 amino acids. Germline CDR1 and CDR2: SGDLS and YYNGEE. The CDR3 sequence: CASSVGTTYNEQFF. For the CDR3, the DNA is TGTGCCAGCAGCGTTGGGACTACCTACAATGAGCAGTTCTTC.

The chain is built from TRBV6-5 and TRBJ2-3; tentative D call: TRBD2 (5 bases). Germline loops: CDR1 MNHEY, CDR2 SVGAGI. Deletions cut 5 bases from V and 0 bases from J, with 12 bases between. This CDR3 contains 15 residues. The CDR3 loop reads CASSPLGFSTDTQYF. The CDR3 DNA follows: TGTGCCAGCAGTCCACTAGGCTTCAGCACAGATACGCAGTATTTT.

This clonotype came up once. This chain joins TRBV28 and TRBJ1-2; D call uncertain. Looked up from germline, CDR1 is MDHEN and CDR2 is SYDVKM. The CDR3 extends over 13 amino acids. V was trimmed by 8 bases and J by 2 bases, leaving 12 bases between them. CDR3 DNA: TGTGCCAGCCGCCCCGTCACCAACTATGGCTACACCTTC. Translation: CASRPVTNYGYTF.

The chain carries TRBV6-2 or TRBV6-3 and TRBJ2-4; 7 bases align to TRBD2. This CDR3 spans 16 amino acids. With 7 bases clipped from V and 5 bases from J, the junction kept 14 bases outside the gene matches. CDR1 and CDR2 from the germline V gene are MNHEY and SVGEGT. The CDR3 is CASTSSGGWSQNIQYF. CDR3 in DNA: TGTGCCAGCACTTCCTCGGGGGGTTGGAGCCAAAACATTCAGTACTTC.

The V gene is TRBV2, the J gene TRBJ1-5; 10 bases fit TRBD1. The CDR3 consists of 16 residues. J lost 3 bases, V lost 3 bases, and 5 bases had no gene match. Per germline, CDR1 SNHLY and CDR2 FYNNEI. CDR3 protein: CASSEGGTGVNQPQHF. For the CDR3, the DNA is TGTGCCAGCAGTGAGGGGGGGACAGGGGTCAATCAGCCCCAGCATTTT.

The V call is TRBV5-4, the J call TRBJ2-3, with 7 positions matching TRBD1. The CDR3 consists of 16 residues. Germline V gene sequence: CDR1 SGHNT, CDR2 YYREEE (reference sequence). The V segment lost 2 bases and the J segment 0 bases; nucleotides outside the gene matches: 6. This CDR3 is CASSFRRTGSTDTQYF. Written as DNA, the CDR3 is TGTGCCAGCAGCTTTCGCCGGACAGGAAGCACAGATACGCAGTATTTT.

J is TRBJ1-5 and V is TRBV15; 7 nucleotides line up with TRBD1. The CDR3 extends over 15 amino acids. Per the germline V gene, CDR1 is LNHNV and CDR2 is YYDKDF (reference sequence). After removal of 9 bases from V and 3 bases from J, the junction contained 11 bases not matched to a gene. Here the CDR3 DNA reads TGTGCCACTCATAACAGGGGATGGGACAATCAGCCCCAGCATTTT. Protein product: CATHNRGWDNQPQHF.

V is TRBV9 and J is TRBJ2-1; the D gene is possibly TRBD2 (7 bases). Germline lookup yields CDR1 SGDLS and CDR2 YYNGEE. The CDR3 length is 15 residues. V was clipped by 3 bases and J by 5 bases, with 15 bases between them. The CDR3 nucleotides read TGTGCCAGCAGCGCTGAAGGGGGGGCCAACAATGAGCAGTTCTTC. Its translation is CASSAEGGANNEQFF.

The chain has TRBV7-9 and TRBJ1-2; 12 bases are a match to TRBD1. J was trimmed by 6 bases and V by 5 bases; bases with no gene match: 7. Germline values: CDR1 SEHNR, CDR2 FQNEAQ (reference sequence). The length of the CDR3 is 15 residues. CDR3 in amino acids: CASSPGTGGADGYTF. DNA of the CDR3: TGTGCCAGCAGCCCCGGGACAGGGGGCGCGGATGGCTACACCTTC. The full variable domain, in which reference TRBV7-9 and TRBJ1-2 provide the parts outside the CDR3, is DTGVSQNPRHKITKRGQNVTFRCDPISEHNRLYWYRQTLGQGPEFLTYFQNEAQLEKSRLLSDRFSAERPKGSFSTLEIQRTEQGDSAMYLCASSPGTGGADGYTFGSGTRLTVV.

The V gene is TRBV25-1, the J gene TRBJ1-5; D may be TRBD1 (5 bases). CDR1 and CDR2 (germline): MGHDK, SYGVNS. Trimming left V 4 bases short and J 3 bases short, with 10 bases between. This CDR3 is 14 amino acids long. The CDR3 sequence is CASSASRANQPQHF. CDR3 DNA sequence: TGTGCCAGCAGTGCGAGCAGGGCCAATCAGCCCCAGCATTTT.

The chain employs TRBV7-9 and TRBJ2-3; D remains ambiguous. The germline gives CDR1 SEHNR, CDR2 FQNEAQ (reference sequence). The CDR3 is 13 residues long. Trimming took 5 bases from V and 2 from J, leaving 8 bases between them. The CDR3 DNA reads TGTGCCAGCAGCGGTCAGTACACAGATACGCAGTATTTT. Residues: CASSGQYTDTQYF.

The chain couples TRBV20-1 to TRBJ2-3; D is ambiguous. Germline CDR1 and CDR2: DFQATT and SNEGSKA (reference sequence). V was trimmed by 0 bases and J by 2 bases, leaving 6 bases between them. The CDR3 has 13 residues. CDR3 bases: TGCAGTGCTAGAGATATGAACACAGATACGCAGTATTTT. This translates into CSARDMNTDTQYF.

The rearrangement links TRBV4-2 to TRBJ2-1; TRBD2 agrees at 9 bases. With 0 bases clipped from V and 4 bases from J, the junction kept 4 bases outside the gene matches. The CDR3 contains 16 residues. Germline CDR1 and CDR2: LGHNA and YNFKEQ. In DNA, the CDR3 is TGTGCCAGCAGCCAAGAGGGCGGGAGGGATTACAATGAGCAGTTCTTC. The encoded protein is CASSQEGGRDYNEQFF.

This chain joins TRBV7-9 and TRBJ2-3; no firm D call. The ends were cut back, 2 bases at V and 0 bases at J, with 9 bases in the middle. The CDR3 length is 15 residues. CDR1 and CDR2 from the germline V gene are SEHNR and FQNEAQ (reference sequence). CDR3 DNA sequence: TGTGCCAGCAGCTTATTGTTGGCTAGCACAGATACGCAGTATTTT. Its translation is CASSLLLASTDTQYF.

The chain joins TRBV3-1 to TRBJ1-1, with D unclear. Germline V gives CDR1 LGHDT, CDR2 YNNKEL (reference sequence). The CDR3 consists of 13 residues. Trimming stripped 4 bases from V and 1 base from J, with 7 bases between. The CDR3 DNA is TGTGCCAGCAGCCCAAGAGGGAACACTGAAGCTTTCTTT. Protein product: CASSPRGNTEAFF.

The V call is TRBV12-3 or TRBV12-4, the J call TRBJ1-2, with 7 positions matching TRBD1. Losses at the gene ends were 6 bases for V and 7 bases for J; bases not matched to a gene: 8. The CDR3 runs to 13 residues. CDR3 nucleotides: TGTGCCAGCAGCTTACAGGGGAGTCCTGGCTACACCTTC. It encodes CASSLQGSPGYTF.

The chain joins TRBV20-1 to TRBJ2-7, with D perhaps given as TRBD1 or TRBD2 (6 bases each). Germline V gene lookup returns CDR1 DFQATT and CDR2 SNEGSKA (reference sequence). The CDR3 consists of 14 residues. The V end lost 3 bases, the J end lost 0 bases, and 12 bases lay between the germline ends. For the CDR3, the DNA is TGCAGTGCTAGCGGGGGCCGGGGCTCCTACGAGCAGTACTTC. It yields the protein CSASGGRGSYEQYF.

This chain connects TRBV12-3 or TRBV12-4 to TRBJ2-4, with D tentatively TRBD1 (7 bases). Trimming took off 6 bases at V and 1 base at J, with 19 bases between the two ends. The length of the CDR3 is 17 residues. The CDR3 reads CASSTGTEGRAKNIQYF. CDR3 bases: TGTGCCAGCAGCACCGGGACAGAGGGGAGGGCCAAAAACATTCAGTACTTC.

The CDR3 loop reads CATSRGGNEQFF. In nucleotides, the CDR3 is TGTGCCACCAGCAGAGGAGGGAATGAGCAGTTCTTC. The rearrangement links TRBV15 to TRBJ2-1, with a tentative D call TRBD2 (5 bases). The CDR3 extends over 12 amino acids. V shed 1 base and J shed 7 bases, with 5 bases lying between them. CDR1 and CDR2 (germline): LNHNV, YYDKDF (reference sequence).